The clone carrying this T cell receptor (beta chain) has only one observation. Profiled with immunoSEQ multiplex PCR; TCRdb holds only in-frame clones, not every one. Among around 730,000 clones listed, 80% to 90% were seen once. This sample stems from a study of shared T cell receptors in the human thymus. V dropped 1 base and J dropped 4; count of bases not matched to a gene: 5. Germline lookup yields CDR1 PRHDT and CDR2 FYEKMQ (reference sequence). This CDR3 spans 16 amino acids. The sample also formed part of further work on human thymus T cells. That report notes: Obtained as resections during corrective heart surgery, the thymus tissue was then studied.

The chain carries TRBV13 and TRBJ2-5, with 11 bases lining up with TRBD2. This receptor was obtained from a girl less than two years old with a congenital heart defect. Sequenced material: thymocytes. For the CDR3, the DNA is TGTGCCAGCAGCTTAGTCATAACTAGCGGGGGAGAGACCCAGTACTTC. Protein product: CASSLVITSGGETQYF.